This T cell receptor beta chain was sequenced in a study of T cell repertoires in cytomegalovirus infection. Study context: Public TCR beta signatures provided an indication of both CMV infection and a matching HLA type.

In this sample, this clonotype turned up many times. Its antigen is still unknown. Study-wide points: In two of eight donors, the top clonotype was HLA-C-restricted CMV-specific. Identification of carriers of CMV plus the relevant HLA was performed using cumulative public TCR beta family frequency.

TCRdb processed the reads anew with MiXCR; each CDR3 protein has one entry. There are 230,000 or so distinct CDR3 sequences in the sample; approximately 15% occur only once, and over 40% lies in the top ten. The CDR3 has 16 amino acids. The V end lost 1 base, the J end lost 3 bases, and 16 bases lay between the germline ends. Germline CDR1 is SGHDN and CDR2 is FVKESK. The V and J genes are TRBV14 and TRBJ2-7; D perhaps matches TRBD2 (5 bases). Sample: CD8+ T cells from PBMCs. This TCR derives from a human donor in good health (CMV status not recorded). Some clones in this sample may be carry-over from other donors' samples. Written as DNA, the CDR3 is TGTGCCAGCAGCCAAGGTCCTTGGGAGTCAAGCTACGAGCAGTACTTC. It is translated as CASSQGPWESSYEQYF. The whole variable domain, filled in from reference TRBV14 and TRBJ2-7, reads EAGVTQFPSHSVIEKGQTVTLRCDPISGHDNLYWYRRVMGKEIKFLLHFVKESKQDESGMPNNRFLAERTGGTYSTLKVQPAELEDSGVYFCASSQGPWESSYEQYFGPGTRLTVT.